Listed below are T cell receptor beta chains from one sample, sequenced in a study of blood T cell repertoires in COVID-19. The data were produced by immunoSEQ multiplex PCR, yet TCRdb's version contains in-frame clones alone and is incomplete. The table includes roughly 230,000 clones, under 90% detected once. Specimen: peripheral blood. Receptors were obtained from a woman older than 75 with COVID-19, enrolled during active disease. Both conserved end residues are part of each CDR3. D genes are given only for firm matches. Only part of the rows carry a size: once, few, many, or a class if the clone is expanded.

clone size,D gene,V gene,J gene,CDR3 length,CDR3 DNA,CDR3 protein
-,-,TRBV5-1,TRBJ1-1,15,TGCGCCAGCAGCTTGGGACGAGTTCGGGACACTGAAGCTTTCTTT,CASSLGRVRDTEAFF
-,-,TRBV9,TRBJ2-7,16,TGTGCCAGCAGCGTAGCAGGAGGGTGGGGGATGCACGAGCAGTACTTC,CASSVAGGWGMHEQYF
-,TRBD1,TRBV7-8,TRBJ1-4,18,TGTGCCAGCAGCCCCCTCTTAGAAAGACAGGGGGCGACCGAAAAACTGTTTTTT,CASSPLLERQGATEKLFF
-,TRBD1,TRBV7-9,TRBJ2-3,18,TGTGCCAGCAGCTTAGTCTACGCGGGACAGGGAAACACAGATACGCAGTATTTT,CASSLVYAGQGNTDTQYF
-,-,TRBV5-1,TRBJ1-5,14,TGCGCCAGCAGCTTGGAAGGACTTAATCAGCCCCAGCATTTT,CASSLEGLNQPQHF
-,TRBD2,TRBV9,TRBJ2-3,17,TGTGCCAGCAGCGTAGGGGGACTAGCGATAATAGCAGATACGCAGTATTTT,CASSVGGLAIIADTQYF
-,TRBD1,TRBV5-1,TRBJ2-1,16,TGCGCCAGCAGCGACGGACAGGGGAGCTCCTACAATGAGCAGTTCTTC,CASSDGQGSSYNEQFF
-,TRBD1,TRBV3-1/TRBV3-2,TRBJ1-4,19,TGTGCCAGCAGCCATCGACAGGGGGCGCAAGGGACCTTTAGTGAAAAACTGTTTTTT,CASSHRQGAQGTFSEKLFF
-,-,TRBV30,TRBJ1-1,12,TGTGCCTGGAAGGCTGGGAGGACTGAAGCTTTCTTT,CAWKAGRTEAFF
-,-,TRBV10-1,TRBJ2-2,15,TGCGCCAGCAGTGAGTCGGTAGGGGCCGGCGGGGAGCTGTTTTTT,CASSESVGAGGELFF
-,TRBD2,TRBV19,TRBJ2-5,15,TGTGCCAGTAGTTTGGCTAGCGGGGGGCAAGAGACCCAGTACTTC,CASSLASGGQETQYF
-,-,TRBV7-2,TRBJ2-5,15,TGTGCCAGCAGCTTAGTGGGGGCCAACCAAGAGACCCAGTACTTC,CASSLVGANQETQYF
-,TRBD1,TRBV6-5,TRBJ1-2,12,TGTGCCAGCAGTTCACAGGGGTCTGGCTACACCTTC,CASSSQGSGYTF
-,-,TRBV18,TRBJ2-1,11,TGTGCCAGCTCACCGGGCCCCGAGCAGTTCTTC,CASSPGPEQFF
-,-,TRBV28,TRBJ1-4,15,TGTGCCAGCAGCCCGGGGGGAGCTTCTAATGAAAAACTGTTTTTT,CASSPGGASNEKLFF
-,-,TRBV7-2,TRBJ2-3,15,TGTGCCAGCAGCTTAGGGCGGGCGACGGTAGATACGCAGTATTTT,CASSLGRATVDTQYF
-,TRBD2,TRBV6-1,TRBJ2-3,21,TGTGCCAGCAGTAAAGGAGAATGGCTAGCGGGGGGGCCAGGAGGCACAGATACGCAGTATTTT,CASSKGEWLAGGPGGTDTQYF
few,TRBD2,TRBV9,TRBJ2-7,14,TGTGCCAGCAGCCCGGGACTAGCGGGGCTGGAGCAGTACTTC,CASSPGLAGLEQYF
-,-,TRBV6-5,TRBJ1-2,12,TGTGCCAGCAGTACGGGAGTGGGTGGCTACACCTTC,CASSTGVGGYTF
-,-,TRBV30,TRBJ1-6,16,TGTGCCTGGAGTACCACAGGGAGGGAGGATAATTCACCCCTCCACTTT,CAWSTTGREDNSPLHF
-,-,TRBV3-1/TRBV3-2,TRBJ1-3,16,TGTGCCAGCAGCCGCGCTACAGGCAGCTCTGGAAACACCATATATTTT,CASSRATGSSGNTIYF
-,-,TRBV5-1,TRBJ1-2,16,TGCGCCAGCAGCTTGGGGGGCCAGGGGTTCAGAGATGGCTACACCTTC,CASSLGGQGFRDGYTF
few,TRBD1,TRBV10-3,TRBJ1-1,12,TGTGCCATCGGAGGACAGGGGGCTGAAGCTTTCTTT,CAIGGQGAEAFF
-,-,TRBV5-4,TRBJ2-1,15,TGTGCCAGCAGCCGTCCAAGTAGCTCCTACAATGAGCAGTTCTTC,CASSRPSSSYNEQFF
-,-,TRBV30,TRBJ2-1,13,TGTGCCTGGAGAGGGGCCTACCACAATGAGCAGTTCTTC,CAWRGAYHNEQFF
-,-,TRBV30,TRBJ1-3,13,TGTGCCTCTGGGGGCTCCTCTGGAAACACCATATATTTT,CASGGSSGNTIYF
-,TRBD2,TRBV3-1/TRBV3-2,TRBJ2-5,17,TGTGCCAGCAGCCAATCGGGACGGGGGGAACTTTTAGAGACCCAGTACTTC,CASSQSGRGELLETQYF
few,TRBD1,TRBV11-3,TRBJ2-1,13,TGTGCCAGCAGCTGGACAGGTAGGGATGAGCAGTTCTTC,CASSWTGRDEQFF
few,-,TRBV19,TRBJ1-1,13,TGTGCCAGTAGTATATCCGGGTTCGCTGAAGCTTTCTTT,CASSISGFAEAFF
-,-,TRBV11-3,TRBJ2-1,13,TGTGCCAGCAGCTTATCACAAAACAATGAGCAGTTCTTC,CASSLSQNNEQFF
once,-,TRBV6-5,TRBJ2-3,15,TGTGCCAGCGGACTTAATCGTCTGAGCACAGATACGCAGTATTTT,CASGLNRLSTDTQYF
-,TRBD1,TRBV29-1,TRBJ2-7,13,TGCAGCGTTGCCAGGGGGTTGGGGTACGAGCAGTACTTC,CSVARGLGYEQYF
-,-,TRBV5-1,TRBJ2-1,15,TGCGCCAGCAGCTTTGTGGGGGGTTCCTACAATGAGCAGTTCTTC,CASSFVGGSYNEQFF
-,TRBD1,TRBV27,TRBJ1-2,15,TGTGCCAGTCACACCTCAGGGGGATCTAACTATGGCTACACCTTC,CASHTSGGSNYGYTF
-,-,TRBV4-3,TRBJ2-3,15,TGCGCCAGCAGCCAAGCGTACCGGGACACAGATACGCAGTATTTT,CASSQAYRDTDTQYF
-,TRBD1,TRBV5-1,TRBJ1-6,20,TGCGCCAGCAGCTTGAGATTCCCGGGACAGGGGAGCTCCTATAATTCACCCCTCCACTTT,CASSLRFPGQGSSYNSPLHF
-,-,TRBV18,TRBJ1-5,14,TGTGCCAGCTCACCACCAGGGGTGTCTGGGCCCCAGCATTTT,CASSPPGVSGPQHF
-,TRBD2,TRBV9,TRBJ2-1,12,TGTGCCAGCAGCACCAATAGCGGGGGTCGGTTCTTC,CASSTNSGGRFF
-,TRBD1,TRBV18,TRBJ1-1,15,TGTGCCAGCTCACCACCGGTGGGACAGGACGGTGAAGCTTTCTTT,CASSPPVGQDGEAFF
-,TRBD1,TRBV5-1,TRBJ1-2,15,TGCGCCAGCAGCCTGACAGGGGGCGCCGCCTATGGCTACACCTTC,CASSLTGGAAYGYTF
-,TRBD1,TRBV28,TRBJ1-2,17,TGTGCCAGCAGAGCCTCCGGGACAGGGGGCATTGGCTATGGCTACACCTTC,CASRASGTGGIGYGYTF
-,-,TRBV7-2,TRBJ1-4,14,TGTGCCAGCAGCCAAAGGGGGACCGGGGAAAAACTGTTTTTT,CASSQRGTGEKLFF
-,TRBD1,TRBV5-1,TRBJ2-1,14,TGCGCCAGCAGCTTGGGAGGACAGGACAATGAGCAGTTCTTC,CASSLGGQDNEQFF
-,-,TRBV5-5,TRBJ1-1,14,TGTGCCAGCAGCTTGGCAGACAGAAACACTGAAGCTTTCTTT,CASSLADRNTEAFF
-,TRBD1,TRBV29-1,TRBJ2-1,13,TGCAGCTATGGCAGGGGGCGAGTCAATGAGCAGTTCTTC,CSYGRGRVNEQFF
-,-,TRBV6-6,TRBJ1-1,14,TGTGCCAGCCGCGCGGGGGGCCCGAACACTGAAGCTTTCTTT,CASRAGGPNTEAFF
once,-,TRBV27,TRBJ1-3,15,TGTGCCAGCAGTTTTCTAGGGGGCTCTGGAAACACCATATATTTT,CASSFLGGSGNTIYF
few,-,TRBV28,TRBJ2-1,13,TGTGCCAGCAAGGGGGGGCCTTACAATGAGCAGTTCTTC,CASKGGPYNEQFF